One sample yielded the 22 T cell receptor beta chains listed below, sequenced in a study of blood T cell repertoires in COVID-19. Clones were sequenced by immunoSEQ multiplex PCR, and TCRdb holds only the in-frame ones, with some missing. The sample includes 210,000 or so clones, 84% seen only once; the top ten take roughly 1.8%. Material for sequencing was PBMCs or T cells enriched from blood (not recorded which). The receptor source for this set is a man aged 55 to 69 who had recovered from COVID-19.

Only a few counts were recorded for this clone. The rearrangement joins TRBV9 to TRBJ2-7; maybe TRBD2 (5 bases). V was clipped by 5 bases and J by 0 bases, with 15 bases between them. This CDR3 comprises 15 residues. In germline, CDR1 is SGDLS, CDR2 YYNGEE. CDR3: CASSRRDTSSYEQYF. CDR3 bases: TGTGCCAGCAGTCGAAGGGATACTAGCTCCTACGAGCAGTACTTC. Full variable domain (missing parts from reference TRBV9 and TRBJ2-7): DSGVTQTPKHLITATGQRVTLRCSPRSGDLSVYWYQQSLDQGLQFLIQYYNGEERAKGNILERFSAQQFPDLHSELNLSSLELGDSALYFCASSRRDTSSYEQYFGPGTRLTVT.

The chain has TRBV11-3 and TRBJ2-7; a possible D gene is TRBD2 (5 bases). The germline V and J ends were trimmed by 0 bases and 3 bases, with 9 bases remaining between them. The CDR3 covers 14 residues. Germline CDR1 and CDR2: SGHNT and YENEEA. The CDR3 is CASSLDSSGYEQYF. As DNA, the CDR3 is TGTGCCAGCAGCTTAGATTCAAGCGGCTACGAGCAGTACTTC. The full variable domain, completed using reference TRBV11-3 and TRBJ2-7, is EAGVVQSPRYKIIEKKQPVAFWCNPISGHNTLYWYLQNLGQGPELLIRYENEEAVDDSQLPKDRFSAERLKGVDSTLKIQPAELGDSAVYLCASSLDSSGYEQYFGPGTRLTVT.

The V gene is TRBV5-6, the J gene TRBJ1-3; 7 bases are a match to TRBD1. Germline CDR1 SGHDT, CDR2 YYEEEE. There are 15 residues in the CDR3. Losses at the gene ends were 2 bases for V and 2 bases for J; bases not matched to a gene: 4. The CDR3 reads CASSFDRVTGNTIYF. As DNA, the CDR3 is TGTGCCAGCAGCTTTGACAGGGTAACTGGAAACACCATATATTTT.

The CDR3 DNA reads TGTGCCTGGAGTCTTGGGGGGAATTTGGGCGGGGAGCTGTTTTTT. Amino acids: CAWSLGGNLGGELFF. The chain links TRBV30 to TRBJ2-2; TRBD2 is a possible D gene (6 bases). The V and J ends lost 2 bases and 7 bases respectively, with 17 bases between them. Germline CDR1 reads GTSNPN; CDR2 reads SVGIG (reference sequence). The CDR3 runs to 15 residues.

Only one count was recorded for this clone. The genes are TRBV12-3 or TRBV12-4 and TRBJ2-7; a possible D gene is TRBD2 (5 bases). The CDR3 is 13 residues long. The V end was cut by 2 bases, the J end by 0 bases, with 5 bases between. This chain's CDR3 is CASSLTSSYEQYF. CDR3 bases: TGTGCCAGCAGTTTAACTAGCTCCTACGAGCAGTACTTC.

The chain has TRBV2 and TRBJ1-4; the D is unclear. Germline V gives CDR1 SNHLY, CDR2 FYNNEI. Trimming cost V 3 bases and J 0 bases, with 11 bases left between them. This CDR3 contains 16 residues. The CDR3 here is CASSDRGPSTNEKLFF. Written as DNA, the CDR3 is TGTGCCAGCAGTGATCGAGGGCCCTCAACTAATGAAAAACTGTTTTTT.

The V and J genes are TRBV9 and TRBJ2-3; D perhaps matches TRBD2 (6 bases). This CDR3 has 15 residues. V shed 0 bases and J shed 2 bases, with 10 bases lying between them. The germline CDR1 and CDR2 sequences are SGDLS and YYNGEE. CDR3 protein: CASSVGGGPTDTQYF. The CDR3 bases are TGTGCCAGCAGCGTAGGGGGAGGTCCCACAGATACGCAGTATTTT.

V is TRBV28 and J is TRBJ2-3; the D gene is possibly TRBD2 (6 bases). Germline V lookup: CDR1 MDHEN, CDR2 SYDVKM. The CDR3 consists of 17 residues. The ends were cut back, 3 bases at V and 0 bases at J, with 16 bases in the middle. The CDR3 sequence: CASSLPFRRGSTDTQYF. The CDR3 coding sequence is TGTGCCAGCAGTTTGCCCTTTCGGCGGGGCAGCACAGATACGCAGTATTTT.

The chain carries TRBV7-8 and TRBJ2-2; D might be TRBD2 (6 bases). V gave up 5 bases and J gave up 6 bases, with 13 bases separating them. CDR1 is SGHVS and CDR2 is FQNEAQ in the germline V gene. The CDR3 length is 14 residues. The CDR3 protein is CASSGRLDAGELFF. The CDR3 coding sequence is TGTGCCAGCAGCGGTCGACTAGATGCCGGGGAGCTGTTTTTT.

The chain recombines TRBV3-1 (or the pseudogene TRBV3-2) with TRBJ1-1; D is unresolved. Trimming cost V 2 bases and J 1 base, with 5 bases left between them. The CDR3 is 13 amino acids. Germline V CDR1 and CDR2: LGHDT, YNNKEL (reference sequence). CDR3 in DNA: TGTGCCAGCAGCCAACGGGAGAACACTGAAGCTTTCTTT. Translated, it gives CASSQRENTEAFF.

V is TRBV5-1 and J is TRBJ1-6, with 7 positions matching TRBD1. V trimming: 1 base; J trimming: 10 bases; junction bases outside the gene matches: 8. This CDR3 spans 15 amino acids. CDR1 and CDR2 (germline): SGHRS, YFSETQ. The CDR3: CASSLSQGVISPLHF. CDR3 nucleotide sequence: TGCGCCAGCAGCTTGTCTCAGGGGGTTATATCACCCCTCCACTTT. Full variable domain (remainder filled in from reference TRBV5-1 and TRBJ1-6): KAGVTQTPRYLIKTRGQQVTLSCSPISGHRSVSWYQQTPGQGLQFLFEYFSETQRNKGNFPGRFSGRQFSNSRSEMNVSTLELGDSALYLCASSLSQGVISPLHFGNGTRLTVT.

The chain uses TRBV2 and TRBJ2-1; no firm D call. Trimming cost V 7 bases and J 0 bases, with 10 bases left between them. The CDR3 totals 14 residues. The germline gives CDR1 SNHLY, CDR2 FYNNEI. The CDR3 DNA reads TGTGCCAGCACATCCGCGAGCTCCTACAATGAGCAGTTCTTC. Its translation: CASTSASSYNEQFF.

The rearrangement links TRBV18 to TRBJ1-2; TRBD1 might be the D (6 bases). Trimming left V 0 bases short and J 4 bases short, with 15 bases between. The CDR3 runs 16 residues. Germline CDR1 and CDR2: KGHSH and LQKENI. Here the CDR3 reads CASSPPSQGNTYGYTF. CDR3 DNA sequence: TGTGCCAGCTCACCACCGAGCCAGGGGAATACCTATGGCTACACCTTC.

This chain joins TRBV7-9 and TRBJ1-1; TRBD1 aligns across 8 bases. Per germline, CDR1 SEHNR and CDR2 FQNEAQ (reference sequence). After removal of 2 bases from V and 1 base from J, the junction contained 6 bases not matched to a gene. This CDR3 is 16 amino acids long. CDR3: CASSLRDRGGNTEAFF. As DNA, the CDR3 is TGTGCCAGCAGCTTACGCGACAGGGGAGGGAACACTGAAGCTTTCTTT. Drawing the rest from reference TRBV7-9 and TRBJ1-1, the complete variable domain is DTGVSQNPRHKITKRGQNVTFRCDPISEHNRLYWYRQTLGQGPEFLTYFQNEAQLEKSRLLSDRFSAERPKGSFSTLEIQRTEQGDSAMYLCASSLRDRGGNTEAFFGQGTRLTVV.

This clone was seen only once. V is TRBV18 and J is TRBJ1-4, with D possibly matching TRBD1 (5 bases). V lost 6 bases and J lost 11, with 16 bases in between. The germline gives CDR1 KGHSH, CDR2 LQKENI. The length of the CDR3 is 13 residues. CDR3 protein: CASSPRDSGKLFF. The CDR3 DNA reads TGTGCCAGCTCTCCGCGCGACAGTGGCAAACTGTTTTTT.

In this sample, this clone turned up many times. The genes are TRBV7-8 and TRBJ2-7, with TRBD1 as a possible D gene (6 bases). CDR3 length: 13 amino acids. Trimming removed 8 bases at V and 3 bases at J, with 14 bases between. CDR1 and CDR2 from the germline V gene are SGHVS and FQNEAQ. CDR3 region: CASGGRVGYEQYF. The CDR3 coding sequence is TGTGCCAGCGGGGGCAGGGTGGGCTACGAGCAGTACTTC.

The rearrangement joins TRBV6-4 to TRBJ2-3; 9 nucleotides agree with TRBD2. This CDR3 is 15 amino acids long. V lost 6 bases and J lost 4; bases outside the gene matches: 8. From germline, CDR1 is MRHNA and CDR2 SNTAGT. The CDR3 sequence: CASRPLAGVSDTQYF. As DNA, the CDR3 is TGTGCCAGCAGACCCTTAGCGGGGGTGTCAGATACGCAGTATTTT.

This chain connects TRBV29-1 to TRBJ2-5; possibly TRBD1 for D (5 bases). In germline, CDR1 is SQVTM, CDR2 ANQGSEA. The CDR3 is 12 amino acids. V was cut by 3 bases and J by 4 bases, with 9 bases left in between. Here the CDR3 reads CSVDRVRETQYF. CDR3 in DNA: TGCAGCGTTGACAGGGTTCGAGAGACCCAGTACTTC.

The gene calls are TRBV19 and TRBJ1-5; no definite D call. Germline lookup yields CDR1 LNHDA and CDR2 SQIVND (reference sequence). V was pared by 3 bases and J by 4 bases, with 10 bases between. CDR3 length: 14 amino acids. The CDR3 sequence: CASSIRSGNQPQHF. DNA for the CDR3: TGTGCCAGTAGTATTCGATCCGGGAATCAGCCCCAGCATTTT.

J is TRBJ1-2 and V is TRBV11-3; the match to TRBD1 covers 9 bases. The CDR3 covers 15 residues. Germline loops: CDR1 SGHNT, CDR2 YENEEA. Trimming at V came to 5 bases and at J to 6 bases, leaving 10 bases not matched to a gene. The CDR3 loop reads CASSGTGGFENGYTF. For the CDR3, the DNA is TGTGCCAGCAGCGGTACAGGGGGCTTTGAGAATGGCTACACCTTC.

The V and J genes are TRBV18 and TRBJ1-1, with D possibly being TRBD1 (6 bases). This CDR3 is built from 14 residues. V lost 4 bases and J 5 bases, leaving 14 bases between the germline ends. Germline CDR1 is KGHSH and CDR2 is LQKENI. CDR3 nucleotide sequence: TGTGCCAGCTCACTAGGGGGTTGGGGGACTGAAGCTTTCTTT. This sequence encodes CASSLGGWGTEAFF.

V and J are TRBV29-1 and TRBJ1-2; 7 nucleotides match TRBD1. Losses at the gene ends were 3 bases for V and 7 bases for J; bases not matched to a gene: 8. The germline V gene has CDR1 SQVTM and CDR2 ANQGSEA. This CDR3 comprises 13 residues. The CDR3 loop is CSVDEDREVGYTF. CDR3 coding DNA: TGCAGCGTTGATGAAGACAGGGAGGTTGGCTACACCTTC. Based on the CDR3 plus reference TRBV29-1 and TRBJ1-2, the full variable domain is SAVISQKPSRDICQRGTSLTIQCQVDSQVTMMFWYRQQPGQSLTLIATANQGSEATYESGFVIDKFPISRPNLTFSTLTVSNMSPEDSSIYLCSVDEDREVGYTFGSGTRLTVV.